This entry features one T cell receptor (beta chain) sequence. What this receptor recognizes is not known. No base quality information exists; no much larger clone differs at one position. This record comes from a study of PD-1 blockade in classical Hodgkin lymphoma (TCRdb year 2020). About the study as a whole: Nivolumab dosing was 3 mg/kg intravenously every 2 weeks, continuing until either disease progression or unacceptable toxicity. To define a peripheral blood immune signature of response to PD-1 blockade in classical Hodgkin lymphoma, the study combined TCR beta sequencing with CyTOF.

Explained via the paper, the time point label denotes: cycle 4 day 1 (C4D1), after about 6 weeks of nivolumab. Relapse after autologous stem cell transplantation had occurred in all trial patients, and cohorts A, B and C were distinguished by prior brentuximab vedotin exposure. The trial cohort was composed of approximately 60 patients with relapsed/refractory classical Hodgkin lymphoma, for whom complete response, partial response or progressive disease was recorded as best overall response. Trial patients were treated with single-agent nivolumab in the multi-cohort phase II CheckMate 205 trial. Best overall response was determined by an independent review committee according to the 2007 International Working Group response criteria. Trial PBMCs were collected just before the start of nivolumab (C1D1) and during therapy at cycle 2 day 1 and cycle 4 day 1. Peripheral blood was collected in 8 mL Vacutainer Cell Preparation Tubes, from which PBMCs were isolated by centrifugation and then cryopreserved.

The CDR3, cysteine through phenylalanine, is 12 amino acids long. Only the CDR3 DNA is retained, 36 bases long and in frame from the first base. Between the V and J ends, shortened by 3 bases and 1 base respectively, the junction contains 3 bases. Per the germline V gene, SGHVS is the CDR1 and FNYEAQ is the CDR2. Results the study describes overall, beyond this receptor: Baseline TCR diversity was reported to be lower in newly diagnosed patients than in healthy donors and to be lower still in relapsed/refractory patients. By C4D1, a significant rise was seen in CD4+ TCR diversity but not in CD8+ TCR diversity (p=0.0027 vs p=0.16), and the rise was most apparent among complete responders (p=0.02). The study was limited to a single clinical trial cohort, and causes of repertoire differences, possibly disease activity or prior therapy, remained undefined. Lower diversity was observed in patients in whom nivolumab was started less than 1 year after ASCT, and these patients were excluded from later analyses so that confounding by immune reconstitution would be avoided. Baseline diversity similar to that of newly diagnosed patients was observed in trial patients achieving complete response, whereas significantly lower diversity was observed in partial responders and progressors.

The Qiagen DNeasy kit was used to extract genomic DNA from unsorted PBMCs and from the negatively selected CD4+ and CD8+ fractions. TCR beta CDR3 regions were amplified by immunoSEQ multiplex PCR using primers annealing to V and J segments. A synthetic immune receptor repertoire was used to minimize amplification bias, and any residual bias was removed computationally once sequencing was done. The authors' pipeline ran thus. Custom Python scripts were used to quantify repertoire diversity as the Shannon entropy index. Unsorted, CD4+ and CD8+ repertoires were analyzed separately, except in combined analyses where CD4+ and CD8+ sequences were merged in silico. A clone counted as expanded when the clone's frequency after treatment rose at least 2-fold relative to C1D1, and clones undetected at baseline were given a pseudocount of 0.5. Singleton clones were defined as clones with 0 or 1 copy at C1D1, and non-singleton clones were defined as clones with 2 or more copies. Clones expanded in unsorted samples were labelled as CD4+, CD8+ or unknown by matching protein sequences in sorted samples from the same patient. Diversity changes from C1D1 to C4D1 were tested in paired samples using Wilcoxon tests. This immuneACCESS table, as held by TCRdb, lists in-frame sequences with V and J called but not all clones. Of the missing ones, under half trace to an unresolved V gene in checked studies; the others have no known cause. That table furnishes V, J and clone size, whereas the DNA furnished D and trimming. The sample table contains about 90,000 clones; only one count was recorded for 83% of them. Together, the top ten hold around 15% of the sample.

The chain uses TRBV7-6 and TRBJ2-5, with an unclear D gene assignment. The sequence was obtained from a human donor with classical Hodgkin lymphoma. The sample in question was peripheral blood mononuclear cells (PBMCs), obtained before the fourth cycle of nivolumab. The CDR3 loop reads CASSFPQETQYF. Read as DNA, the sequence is TGTGCCAGCAGCTTTCCCCAAGAGACCCAGTACTTC.